The sequence of this T cell receptor (beta chain) was determined in a study of CD8 T cells in ankylosing spondylitis. General study findings and limits: Disease-associated clones were reportedly significantly overrepresented in matched ankylosing spondylitis synovial fluid. Roughly eight highly homologous variants made up a TCR beta motif that seemed to typify ankylosing spondylitis blood. Peripheral blood held disease-linked clones only at relatively low frequency, and these were CD8+.

At least ten counts were recorded for this clonotype. Its antigen is as yet unknown. TCR beta libraries were made by quantitative 5'-RACE with molecular barcodes. TCRdb reanalysed the 5' RACE reads using MiXCR and keeps one entry per CDR3 protein. The sample lists 200,000 to 250,000 distinct CDR3 sequences, more than 5.5% occurring once. This CDR3 region has 17 residues. V shed 4 bases and J 0 bases; nucleotides not matched to a gene: 11. CDR1 and CDR2 from the germline V gene are SGHRS and YFSETQ. This sequence was found in a male donor with ankylosing spondylitis. Input material: blood, either unsorted or a sorted T cell fraction (not recorded which). This chain joins TRBV5-1 and TRBJ2-3, with 7 bases identical to TRBD2. In DNA form, the CDR3 reads TGCGCCAGCAGCCCTTCAGGCGGGAGCACTAGCACAGATACGCAGTATTTT. Translated, it gives CASSPSGGSTSTDTQYF.